Reported below is one T cell receptor (beta chain). Other DNA sequences within the sample encode an identical CDR3. Produced via immunoSEQ multiplex PCR; TCRdb's table is partial and in-frame only. This sample has 2 million to 2.5 million clones, with approximately 94% found just once. This CDR3 spans 15 amino acids. Germline V lookup: CDR1 SQVTM, CDR2 ANQGSEA. V shed 6 bases, J shed 3 bases, and the junction held 4 bases outside the gene matches. This entry belongs to a study of shared clonotypes between healthy human individuals. Turning to the study itself: The plates for each donor numbered three CD4 naive, three CD4 memory, two CD8 naive and one CD8 memory.

Selected positively for CCR7 and CD45RO-negative, naive CD8 cells excluded terminally differentiated effector memory CD45RA+ cells. Sequenced material: naive CD8+ T cells from PBMCs. This TCR came from a man aged 18 to 30 in good health. Some clones in this sample may be carry-over from other donors' samples. The rearrangement uses TRBV29-1 and TRBJ2-1; 14 nucleotides line up with TRBD2. The CDR3 nucleotides read TGCAGCGTCGACGGGACTAGCGGGAGCTACAATGAGCAGTTCTTC. Its translation: CSVDGTSGSYNEQFF.